This T cell receptor beta chain originates from a study of PD-1 blockade in classical Hodgkin lymphoma. Findings and caveats of the study: Any patient who commenced nivolumab under 1 year after ASCT was excluded. CD4+ TCR diversity climbed significantly by C4D1, unlike CD8+ TCR diversity.

Produced via immunoSEQ multiplex PCR; TCRdb's table is partial and in-frame only. The sample contains tens of thousands of clones, approximately 89% of which appear only once. Time point meaning: cycle 4 day 1 (C4D1), after more than 5 weeks of nivolumab. The patients all showed relapse after autologous stem cell transplantation, while their brentuximab vedotin exposure varied. Thawed PBMCs were the source of CD4+ T cells, purified by magnetic negative selection. With regard to this clone: Its antigen remains unidentified.

V dropped 1 base and J dropped 8; count of bases not matched to a gene: 4. Per germline, CDR1 SGHRS and CDR2 YFSETQ. This CDR3 has 13 amino acids. The J gene is TRBJ2-5, the V gene TRBV5-1; the match to TRBD2 covers 8 bases. Sequencing was performed on CD4+ T cells from blood, taken before the fourth cycle of nivolumab. This sequence originates from a human donor with classical Hodgkin lymphoma. CDR3 sequence: CASSLKAGATQYF. The CDR3 coding sequence is TGCGCCAGCAGCTTGAAAGCGGGAGCTACCCAGTACTTC.